This TCR beta chain was sequenced for a study of cytomegalovirus exposure and HLA in healthy donors (dated by TCRdb to the late 2010s). Notes on the research overall: An earlier analysis of roughly 500 of the donors reported 250 to 350 Gb of sequence data and 117 million unique TCR beta sequences obtained from about 179 million T cells. An early release covering roughly 640 HLA-typed donors comprised about 310 gigabases of sequencing data and 85 million to 100 million unique TCR sequences. Of the 398 genotyped donors, roughly 80% fell in the genetic ancestry cluster associated with self-reported Caucasian donors. The study aimed to test whether cataloging public T cell receptors could reveal signatures of past pathogen exposure. Using immunosequencing, the study profiled T cell repertoires from 666 subjects and related those repertoires to cytomegalovirus serostatus. A separate validation cohort of 100 to 150 different subjects was used in addition to the roughly 670-subject first cohort. The study combined high-throughput TCR immunosequencing, statistical association of individual TCRs with disease status, and machine learning to predict cytomegalovirus infection status. To study patterns of TCR occurrence, a later analysis re-analyzed previously published TCR beta repertoires from just over 650 donors and added high-resolution HLA genotyping. In the later analysis, no new phenotypic data were used to find candidate immune exposures; instead, reliance was placed on TCR beta sequences and their occurrence across donors. To decide whether each TCR beta V gene segment behaved as functional or pseudogenic, an earlier analysis of several hundred of the donors relied on high-throughput TCR beta sequencing. Donor age, sex, ethnicity and CMV serostatus were collected together with the repertoire data. In a later genetic analysis, genome-wide SNP genotypes for about 55% of the roughly 700 donors were used, and that subset was treated as a discovery cohort. Every discovery cohort repertoire had been produced on one sequencing platform. Both class I and class II loci were covered by HLA typing, at four-digit resolution. The number of typed donors differed by locus: about 620-640 for A, B, C, DRB1 and DQB1; some 540 for DQA1; 606 for DPA1; and 450 to 480 for DPB1. Five DR-DQ haplotypes were treated as single units for association and clustering because of strong linkage in the cohort. Across some 400 genotyped donors of the cohort, an average of about 250,000 unique TCR beta nucleotide sequences per donor were sequenced, and approximately 17% of those sequences were non-productive.

Sequences SGDLS (CDR1) and YYNGEE (CDR2) are obtained from the germline V gene. V drops 4 bases and J drops 2 bases, leaving 9 bases in between. The CDR3 goes from the cysteine to the phenylalanine over 13 residues. Kept here is only the CDR3 DNA, which spans 39 bases and is read in frame from base 1. The cohort comprised several hundred healthy bone marrow donors. All cohort members were sampled while nominally healthy, although unrecorded immune exposures were likely present. The donor was CMV seronegative and was included in the group of several hundred seronegative cohort members. Each donor provided a peripheral blood sample, and peripheral blood mononuclear cells were used for TCR beta sequencing. Genomic DNA extraction from the blood cell samples was performed with the Qiagen DNeasy Blood Extraction Kit. Worth noting for this clone: The antigen it binds to is not known. Base qualities are not provided; no much larger clone lies one nucleotide away.

The library was produced with the immunoSEQ multiplex PCR assay. For the multiplex PCR, a mixture combining 60 forward primers for TCR Vbeta segments and 13 reverse primers for TCR Jbeta segments was used. The CDR3 region of rearranged TCR beta genes was amplified from genomic DNA with a multiplex PCR assay. On the Illumina HiSeq System, the amplified TCR beta libraries were sequenced as 87-base-pair reads. Per the original workflow: Across the 600 to 700 repertoires, a later analysis counted roughly 84 million unique TCR beta chains, some 11 million of which were shared by at least two donors. Raw reads were error-corrected and collapsed into unique sequences with a nearest-neighbor algorithm that merged closely related sequences to remove PCR and sequencing errors. V, D and J gene segments were assigned by aligning CDR3 sequences to IMGT reference sequences. For a sequence to be retained, a match of at least six nucleotides was required to both a V gene segment and a J gene segment. Rearrangements were called productive when the CDR3 lacked stop codons and stayed in frame with V and J; all others were non-productive. CDR3 was defined by IMGT convention, running from the second conserved V-encoded cysteine to the conserved J-encoded phenylalanine. The earlier analysis of approximately 500 of the donors excluded sequences that lacked an unambiguous match to a single V gene segment. In an earlier analysis of several hundred of the donors, V segments were called functional above 56.7% productive rearrangements and were called segregating when the between-donor standard deviation exceeded 5%. To diagnose cytomegalovirus status from the catalog of TCR beta chain sequences, a statistical classification framework was built. In a later analysis, V and J genes were assigned by comparing TCR nucleotide sequences against IMGT/GENE-DB human TR gene sequences. Using the TCRdist pipeline, a later analysis assigned CDR3 sequences along with most-parsimonious VDJ recombination scenarios. In a later analysis, each TCR beta chain was defined by its CDR3 amino acid sequence together with its V-gene family, and reads lacking a unique V-gene family were excluded. In a later analysis, fewer than 650 highly shared, low-generation-probability nucleotide sequences were removed to address suspected cross-contamination and a sequencing artifact. In a later analysis, a clonal expansion index was calculated for each public chain from normalized within-repertoire ranks of inferred template counts. A later analysis computed generation probabilities with a VDJ recombination model fitted to out-of-frame rearrangements, and checked the results against IGoR. Hypergeometric tests were used in a later analysis to score TCR-TCR, TCR-HLA and TCR-CMV co-occurrence, with a repertoire-size bias correction applied to the TCR pairs. False discovery rates were estimated in a later analysis by permuting HLA or CMV assignments 20 times. In a later analysis, co-occurring TCRs were grouped using DBSCAN, and TCRdist sequence similarity was added for clustering within HLA-allele-positive subsets. For co-occurrence clustering, repertoires with fewer than 30,000 or more than 120,000 public chains were excluded, along with a handful of repertoires with anomalous nucleotide sharing. Drawn from immuneACCESS, this table holds only the in-frame rearrangements with V and J called that TCRdb kept. Clones are partly lost; checked studies trace under half to an unresolved V gene and leave the rest unexplained. From that table come the V and J calls and clone size; the DNA was used to work out D and trimming. Recorded for this sample are 150,000 to 200,000 clones; around four fifths of them occurred a single time. The top ten clonotypes cover over 2% of the sample.

Results and caveats for the whole study, not just this receptor: A later analysis found that TCR association rates varied across HLA loci, with DRB1 alleles showing the most associated TCRs and HLA-C alleles the fewest. A later analysis associated 17,000 or so TCR beta sequences with specific HLA alleles at a false discovery rate of 0.05. In an earlier analysis of approximately 590 of the donors, most TCR beta V segments appeared in productive rearrangements about 87% or about 30% of the time, broadly matching IMGT annotations. The sequencing pipeline was judged likely to have produced a cluster of highly shared sequence variants as a technical artifact. Linkage disequilibrium might explain the correlated functional status among segregating V segments, but an unknown experimental factor could not be excluded. A further reported finding was that TCR beta sequences accurately predicted the HLA-A and HLA-B alleles for most subjects in the first cohort. Because some donors lacked HLA typing at each locus, the association tests relied only on the typed subset. It was suggested by the authors that the approach could potentially be generalized to other disease states and immunological phenotypes. Assigning TCR associations to individual alleles was difficult when HLA alleles, especially DR and DQ, strongly co-occurred. Because counts were too low, roughly 18 rarely observed V segments, including chromosome 9 orphons, were left out of the earlier analysis of some 640 of the donors. Most TCR sequences were seen in very few donors, while some public TCRs were found in many individuals. Sequencing depth was assumed to be roughly uniform across donors in the presence/absence analyses, though that assumption may not hold. The classifier was reported to diagnose cytomegalovirus status with high specificity and sensitivity in both the original cohort and the validation cohort. In a later genetic analysis, fewer N-insertions in productive TCRs were reported among donors in an Asian-associated ancestry cluster than the roughly 640-donor mean. Only TCR beta chains were sequenced in this cohort, and the absence of alpha or paired-chain data limited detectable features. In the study, approximately 150 TCR beta chains were listed as associated with cytomegalovirus. Three of the identified cytomegalovirus-associated TCR beta chains were confirmed in vitro to be specific for cytomegalovirus antigens. A later analysis found that HLA-associated TCR beta chains were more clonally expanded and had lower generation probabilities than equally common non-associated chains. A later genetic analysis associated a missense DCLRE1C variant with V-gene and J-gene trimming of TCR beta chains, and an independent cohort replicated the association. In a later analysis, most CMV-associated TCR beta chains were found to appear HLA-restricted, with HLA associations seemingly driven largely by CMV exposure. Because the 87-base-pair reads could not distinguish some IMGT-functional V segments, including TRBV6-2 and TRBV6-3, those segments were excluded. In a later analysis, several top co-occurrence clusters were reported to appear linked to parvovirus B19, influenza, CMV and Epstein-Barr virus. Immune exposure information for the cohort was limited to CMV serostatus.

This sequence was found in a female donor in good health and CMV-seronegative. The chain was built from TRBV9 and TRBJ2-5; TRBD1 could be the D gene, as 6 bases match. What was sequenced was PBMCs. The DNA sequence follows: TGTGCCAGCAGCATGACAGGACAAGAGACCCAGTACTTC. It translates as CASSMTGQETQYF.